These T cell receptor beta chains were read from a single sample in a study of blood T cell repertoires in COVID-19. Profiled with immunoSEQ multiplex PCR; TCRdb holds only in-frame clones, not every one. The sample holds about 280,000 clones, around 84% seen once. Sequenced: PBMCs or T cells enriched from blood (not recorded which). Source of these receptors: a man in his forties who had been exposed to COVID-19. Each CDR3 is given with its conserved first and last residue. A D gene is named only where the DNA matches it firmly. Clone size is stated in some rows and not others, as once, few, many or a class when expanded.

CDR3 DNA	CDR3 protein	J gene	clone size	D gene	V gene
TGTGCCAGTAGTATAGCTCCCGACAGGGTAAATCAGCCCCAGCATTTT	CASSIAPDRVNQPQHF	TRBJ1-5	NA	TRBD1	TRBV19
TGTGCCAGTATTGGGACAGGCGCTTCACCCCTCCACTTT	CASIGTGASPLHF	TRBJ1-6	NA	TRBD1	TRBV19
TGCGCCAGCGGGGCTAGCGGACCCTACGAGCAGTACTTC	CASGASGPYEQYF	TRBJ2-7	NA	TRBD2	TRBV10-2
TGTGCCAGTAGTGGGTACAGGGCATCCTCTGGAAACACCATATATTTT	CASSGYRASSGNTIYF	TRBJ1-3	NA	NA	TRBV19
TGTGCCAGCGGCAGGGCCGAGCAGTACTTC	CASGRAEQYF	TRBJ2-7	NA	NA	TRBV2
TGTGCCAGCAGTCCAAGGACAGAAGCTTTCTTT	CASSPRTEAFF	TRBJ1-1	NA	NA	TRBV12-3/TRBV12-4
TGCGCCAGCAGCGGAGGACCGAACGCTGACTATGGCTACACCTTC	CASSGGPNADYGYTF	TRBJ1-2	NA	NA	TRBV5-1
TGTGCCAGCATTACGGACAGGGGGCTGGTAGGGGAGCTGTTTTTT	CASITDRGLVGELFF	TRBJ2-2	NA	NA	TRBV21-1
TGCGCCAGCTGCGATAGCGGGAGTTCCTACAATGAGCAGTTCTTC	CASCDSGSSYNEQFF	TRBJ2-1	NA	TRBD2	TRBV10-2
TGTGCCAGCAGTTATTTAAATCCGTCGGATACGCAGTATTTT	CASSYLNPSDTQYF	TRBJ2-3	few	NA	TRBV6-5
TGTGCCAGCAGCCAAGTGACCCTACTAAATGAGCAGTTCTTC	CASSQVTLLNEQFF	TRBJ2-1	NA	NA	TRBV14
TGTGCCAGTAGTAGGGGAGGTGGAAACACCATATATTTT	CASSRGGGNTIYF	TRBJ1-3	few	NA	TRBV19
TGTGCCAGCAGCCCAGGGCTATACAGGCACACCGGGGAGCTGTTTTTT	CASSPGLYRHTGELFF	TRBJ2-2	NA	NA	TRBV7-3
TGTGCCAGCTCACCTAGGACAGGGAATAGCAATCAGCCCCAGCATTTT	CASSPRTGNSNQPQHF	TRBJ1-5	NA	TRBD1	TRBV18
TGTGCCAGCAATCTCAAGGGACAGAGGACCTACAATGAGCAGTTCTTC	CASNLKGQRTYNEQFF	TRBJ2-1	NA	TRBD1	TRBV5-5
TGTGCCAGCAGCTTAGTGACGGCGGGAACCTTCCAAGAGACCCAGTACTTC	CASSLVTAGTFQETQYF	TRBJ2-5	NA	NA	TRBV7-8
TGTGCCTGGAGGAGGGCACTGACGGTTTCCGGGGAGCTGTTTTTT	CAWRRALTVSGELFF	TRBJ2-2	NA	NA	TRBV30
TGTGCCACCAGTGAGAATACTAGGGGGGGGACCCAGTACTTC	CATSENTRGGTQYF	TRBJ2-5	NA	NA	TRBV24-1
TGTGCCAGCAGCTTAGCGCTAGTAGCGGGAGGGAGGGCAGATACGCAGTATTTT	CASSLALVAGGRADTQYF	TRBJ2-3	NA	TRBD2	TRBV7-9
TGTGCCAGCTCACCGGGACAGGGTAACTACGAGCAGTACTTC	CASSPGQGNYEQYF	TRBJ2-7	NA	TRBD1	TRBV18
TGCAGCGTGGTAGCGGGAGCAAAAAACATTCAGTACTTC	CSVVAGAKNIQYF	TRBJ2-4	NA	TRBD2	TRBV29-1
TGTGCCAGCAGGCTACTAGCGGATTACAATGAGCAGTTCTTC	CASRLLADYNEQFF	TRBJ2-1	NA	TRBD2	TRBV6-5
TGTGCCAGCCTATCTGCGGGACAGCCCCGCACAGATACGCAGTATTTT	CASLSAGQPRTDTQYF	TRBJ2-3	once	NA	TRBV27
TGTGCCAGCAGCCGTGCCCGGGACAGGGCCGAGCAGTACTTC	CASSRARDRAEQYF	TRBJ2-7	NA	TRBD1	TRBV11-2
TGTGCCAGCAGTGGGTTACAGACTAGCGGGACCTACGAGCAGTACTTC	CASSGLQTSGTYEQYF	TRBJ2-7	many	TRBD2	TRBV2
TGTGCCAGCAGCTTATTACCCACAGGGGTGATGAACACTGAAGCTTTCTTT	CASSLLPTGVMNTEAFF	TRBJ1-1	many	TRBD1	TRBV7-9
TGCGCCAGCAGCTTGGTGACGGGTCCAGAGACCCAGTACTTC	CASSLVTGPETQYF	TRBJ2-5	NA	NA	TRBV5-1
TGTGCCACCGGGGGCCTAGCATCCTACAATGAGCAGTTCTTC	CATGGLASYNEQFF	TRBJ2-1	NA	NA	TRBV24-1
TGTGCCAGCAGCTTAACTCGGTCTGAAGCTTTCTTT	CASSLTRSEAFF	TRBJ1-1	NA	NA	TRBV7-8
TGTGCCAGCAGTACAGGTGATTCTGAAGCTTTCTTT	CASSTGDSEAFF	TRBJ1-1	NA	NA	TRBV2
TGTGCCATCAGGGCTAGCGGGGGGAACTACGAGCAGTACTTC	CAIRASGGNYEQYF	TRBJ2-7	NA	TRBD2	TRBV10-3
TGTGCCACCAGAGCGGGAGGCGCCTCTCTAAGCGAGCAGTACTTC	CATRAGGASLSEQYF	TRBJ2-7	NA	TRBD2	TRBV24-1
TGCGCCAGCAGCACGGGACAGAACCTCTACGAGCAGTACTTC	CASSTGQNLYEQYF	TRBJ2-7	NA	TRBD1	TRBV5-1
TGTGCCAGCAGTTATGGCAGGCATGACTATGGCTACACCTTC	CASSYGRHDYGYTF	TRBJ1-2	NA	NA	TRBV6-5